Following are 23 T cell receptor beta chains from one sample sequenced in a study of T-cell reconstitution after alpha-beta-depleted transplantation in children. The library targeted TCRbeta and was prepared with unique molecular identifiers. TCRdb redid the calling of the PCR reads with MiXCR, one entry per CDR3 protein. The sample has about 500,000 distinct CDR3 sequences; roughly an eighth are singletons. Source: PBMCs, mostly from graft donor cells, taken 180 days after TCRalphabeta/CD19-depleted stem cell transplant. The receptor set was obtained from a female patient younger than 10 who had a stem cell transplant for aplastic anemia, so the T cells may come from the graft donor.

V gene TRBV7-9 combines with J gene TRBJ1-1, with no clear D. With 5 bases removed from V and 4 bases from J, the gap between germline ends came to 5 bases. This CDR3 is 11 amino acids long. The germline V gene encodes CDR1 SEHNR and CDR2 FQNEAQ (reference sequence). The CDR3 spells CASSPRTEAFF. CDR3 sequence (DNA): TGTGCCAGCAGCCCCCGCACTGAAGCTTTCTTT. The whole variable domain, filled in from reference TRBV7-9 and TRBJ1-1, reads DTGVSQNPRHKITKRGQNVTFRCDPISEHNRLYWYRQTLGQGPEFLTYFQNEAQLEKSRLLSDRFSAERPKGSFSTLEIQRTEQGDSAMYLCASSPRTEAFFGQGTRLTVV.

This clonotype was picked up a small number of times. The chain links TRBV5-1 to TRBJ2-1; a possible D gene is TRBD2 (5 bases). CDR3 length equals 18 residues. In germline, CDR1 is SGHRS, CDR2 YFSETQ. The germline V and J ends were trimmed by 3 bases and 9 bases, with 28 bases remaining between them. For the CDR3, the DNA is TGCGCCAGCAGCTCCATCAATACTAGATTCCCCAGCTCACCTGAGCAGTTCTTC. Amino acid sequence: CASSSINTRFPSSPEQFF.

The chain uses TRBV29-1 and TRBJ2-2; D perhaps matches TRBD1 (6 bases). Per germline, CDR1 SQVTM and CDR2 ANQGSEA. Trimming pared 6 bases from V and 1 base from J, leaving 9 bases between. The CDR3 contains 13 residues. The CDR3 protein is CSVGHLNTGELFF. The CDR3 DNA reads as TGCAGCGTGGGACATTTGAACACCGGGGAGCTGTTTTTT.

This clonotype has only a few counts. This sequence joins TRBV15 and TRBJ1-5, with unresolved D. The germline V gene has CDR1 LNHNV and CDR2 YYDKDF (reference sequence). The V gene lost 2 bases and the J gene lost 6 bases, with 11 bases spanning the gap. There are 14 residues in the CDR3. Here the CDR3 reads CATSRQHGGQPQHF. In DNA form, the CDR3 reads TGTGCCACCAGCAGACAACACGGTGGTCAGCCCCAGCATTTT.

The chain is built from TRBV12-3 or TRBV12-4 and TRBJ2-1; no clear D. CDR3 length: 13 residues. Trimming left V 3 bases short and J 9 bases short, with 12 bases between. The CDR3: CASSFLRLGEQFF. As DNA, the CDR3 is TGTGCCAGCAGTTTCCTTCGGCTAGGTGAGCAGTTCTTC.

This clonotype was seen more than once but under ten times. The chain uses TRBV12-3 or TRBV12-4 and TRBJ1-2; 10 positions agree with TRBD1. The CDR3 contains 14 residues. V gave up 5 bases and J gave up 7 bases; unmatched junction bases: 7. The CDR3 protein is CASSHRQGASGYTF. CDR3 nucleotides: TGTGCCAGCAGTCACCGACAGGGGGCCTCTGGCTACACCTTC.

In this sample, this clonotype turned up many times. The V gene is TRBV29-1, the J gene TRBJ2-1; 8 bases align to TRBD2. Germline loops: CDR1 SQVTM, CDR2 ANQGSEA. The CDR3 extends over 13 amino acids. Trimming took 5 bases from V and 2 from J; bases not matched to a gene: 2. For the CDR3, the DNA is TGCAGCGTTCGGGAGGGCCCCTACAATGAGCAGTTCTTC. This sequence encodes CSVREGPYNEQFF.

This chain links TRBV28 with TRBJ2-7; D possibly corresponds to TRBD2 (6 bases). The length of the CDR3 is 15 residues. Germline lookup yields CDR1 MDHEN and CDR2 SYDVKM. V gave up 7 bases and J gave up 3 bases, with 19 bases separating them. CDR3 nucleotides: TGTGCCAGCACCCCTTCGGGGGAGCACTACTACGAGCAGTACGTC. Its translation: CASTPSGEHYYEQYV.

Only a few counts were recorded for this clonotype. The V gene is TRBV12-3 or TRBV12-4, the J gene TRBJ2-3; 11 positions agree with TRBD2. This CDR3 region has 20 residues. The V segment lost 1 base and the J segment 0 bases; nucleotides outside the gene matches: 12. CDR3 residues: CASSLVWSLIAGGSTDTQYF. DNA for the CDR3: TGTGCCAGCAGTTTAGTCTGGTCCCTGATAGCGGGAGGGAGCACAGATACGCAGTATTTT.

This clonotype appeared many times. The rearrangement links TRBV7-6 to TRBJ2-3; D unresolved. Germline V gene sequence: CDR1 SGHVS, CDR2 FNYEAQ. This CDR3 is 14 amino acids long. V lost 5 bases and J 5 bases, leaving 14 bases between the germline ends. CDR3 in DNA: TGTGCCAGCAGCCCTCTGCGTACATTAGATACGCAGTATTTT. As protein: CASSPLRTLDTQYF.

V and J are TRBV5-1 and TRBJ2-7; 9 bases align to TRBD1. V lost 5 bases to trimming and J lost 1 base; unmatched junction nucleotides: 13. The germline gives CDR1 SGHRS, CDR2 YFSETQ. The CDR3 length is 17 residues. The CDR3 nucleotides are TGCGCCAGCAGACCAAACCCCGGGACAGGGAGGTCCTACGAGCAGTACGTC. Protein product: CASRPNPGTGRSYEQYV.

This clonotype was detected many times. V and J are TRBV20-1 and TRBJ2-3; weak D call: TRBD2 (6 bases). The germline V gene has CDR1 DFQATT and CDR2 SNEGSKA (reference sequence). Trimming left V 1 base short and J 9 bases short, with 11 bases between. This CDR3 comprises 12 residues. CDR3 DNA sequence: TGCAGTGCTAGAGTTTCACGGGAGACGCAGTATTTT. It encodes CSARVSRETQYF.

The rearrangement links TRBV28 to TRBJ2-3; possibly TRBD2 for D (6 bases). Trimming removed 4 bases from V and 6 bases from J, with 11 bases in between. This CDR3 region has 13 residues. Per the germline V gene, CDR1 is MDHEN and CDR2 is SYDVKM. CDR3 sequence: CASSSGVPDTQYF. The CDR3 DNA reads as TGTGCCAGCAGTTCGGGGGTTCCGGATACGCAGTATTTT.

This clonotype was seen ten or more times. J is TRBJ2-1 and V is TRBV5-1; D ambiguous. The CDR3 has 15 amino acids. With 7 bases removed from V and 0 bases from J, the gap between germline ends came to 14 bases. Germline CDR1 reads SGHRS; CDR2 reads YFSETQ. The CDR3 DNA reads as TGCGCCAGCGGCCCCGTCCCAAGCTCCTACAATGAGCAGTTCTTC. Protein sequence: CASGPVPSSYNEQFF.

CDR3 amino acids: CASSAGTSETYEQYF. The CDR3 DNA follows: TGTGCCAGCAGCGCCGGGACTAGCGAGACGTACGAGCAGTACTTC. The gene calls are TRBV12-3 or TRBV12-4 and TRBJ2-7, with 10 bases lining up with TRBD2. The CDR3 runs 15 residues. Trimming cost V 6 bases and J 4 bases; bases outside gene matches: 9.

This clonotype was seen many times. The chain employs TRBV20-1 and TRBJ2-1, with D maybe TRBD1 (5 bases). The germline CDR1 and CDR2 sequences are DFQATT and SNEGSKA (reference sequence). CDR3 length equals 11 residues. V was cut by 7 bases and J by 6 bases, with 10 bases left in between. CDR3 sequence (DNA): TGCAGTGGACAGTCTATCAATGAGCAGTTCTTC. It translates to CSGQSINEQFF.

The chain links TRBV7-2 to TRBJ2-7; 15 nucleotides align to TRBD2. V lost 5 bases, J lost 2 bases, and 4 bases stayed unmatched. This CDR3 comprises 16 residues. The germline V gene has CDR1 SGHTA and CDR2 FQGNSA. For the CDR3, the DNA is TGTGCCAGCAGCCAGGGACTAGCGGGAGGAACCTACGAGCAGTACTTC. Translating it yields CASSQGLAGGTYEQYF.

This clonotype appeared a few times. The chain combines TRBV19 with TRBJ2-1; D is ambiguous. The V gene's germline CDR1 is LNHDA and CDR2 SQIVND (reference sequence). V dropped 4 bases and J dropped 7 bases, with 5 bases sitting between them. This CDR3 comprises 11 residues. The CDR3 spells CASSKGNEQFF. The CDR3 nucleotides read TGTGCCAGTAGTAAAGGGAATGAGCAGTTCTTC.

This clonotype came up a few times. The V and J genes are TRBV4-3 and TRBJ2-7, with TRBD2 matching 13 bases. The CDR3 loop spans 17 amino acids. Germline-derived CDR1 and CDR2 are LGHNA and YSLEER. V lost 0 bases to trimming and J lost 7 bases; unmatched junction nucleotides: 9. The CDR3 coding sequence is TGCGCCAGCAGCCAAGAGGCCGGACTAGCGGGAGAAGTAGAGCAGTACTTC. This gives the protein CASSQEAGLAGEVEQYF.

This clonotype has at least ten counts. V and J are TRBV30 and TRBJ2-1; the D is unclear. The V end lost 7 bases, the J end lost 0 bases, and 13 bases lay between the germline ends. The CDR3 runs 14 residues. Germline V gives CDR1 GTSNPN, CDR2 SVGIG (reference sequence). CDR3 residues: CASSPGASYNEQFF. CDR3 nucleotide sequence: TGTGCCTCCTCCCCAGGCGCCTCCTACAATGAGCAGTTCTTC.

This clonotype was recorded a few times. V usage is TRBV5-1 and J usage is TRBJ1-2; TRBD1 matches at 10 bases. The CDR3 runs 15 residues. Trimming cost V 1 base and J 2 bases; bases outside gene matches: 2. Germline V gene lookup returns CDR1 SGHRS and CDR2 YFSETQ. CDR3 bases: TGCGCCAGCAGCTTGCCGACAGGGGGCAACTATGGCTACACCTTC. Translating it yields CASSLPTGGNYGYTF.

J is TRBJ2-6 and V is TRBV11-2, with 8 bases identical to TRBD2. The V segment lost 5 bases and the J segment 2 bases; nucleotides outside the gene matches: 11. Germline V lookup: CDR1 SGHAT, CDR2 FQNNGV. The CDR3 covers 18 residues. The CDR3 DNA reads TGTGCCAGCAGCCCTCCCCGGGAGGGACCCACTGGGGCCAACGTCCTGACTTTC. Its protein product is CASSPPREGPTGANVLTF.

The CDR3 DNA sequence: TGTGCCAGCAGCGTGACTAGGCGCACCGGGGAGCTGTTTTTT. This gives the protein CASSVTRRTGELFF. This rearrangement joins TRBV9 to TRBJ2-2; D possibly corresponds to TRBD2 (6 bases). This CDR3 is built from 14 residues. Germline lookup yields CDR1 SGDLS and CDR2 YYNGEE. Deletions cut 2 bases from V and 4 bases from J, with 9 bases between.